This T cell receptor (beta chain) is from a study of blood T cell repertoires in COVID-19. Study-wide context: There were acute and convalescent COVID-19 samples, and they came from the United States, Italy and Spain. PBMCs, B-cell-depleted T cells, or T cells provided the cDNA or gDNA that made up the material.

Germline CDR1 reads LGHNA; CDR2 reads YNFKEQ. This CDR3 has 13 residues. V was clipped by 4 bases and J by 4 bases; unmatched bases: 1. Cohort placement rested on clinical history that participants reported themselves. Recovered status in Cohort 3 required two negative PCRs, clearance, or symptom resolution. TCRdb keeps only in-frame clones here, not all; method: immunoSEQ multiplex PCR. In the table there are a few hundred thousand clones, roughly 88% of which are singletons. This clonotype originated in a woman aged 25 to 39 who had recovered from COVID-19. Input material: PBMCs or T cells enriched from blood (not recorded which). The J gene is TRBJ2-1, the V gene TRBV4-2; the match to TRBD2 covers 7 bases. CDR3 sequence reads: CASSRGGYNEQFF. CDR3 in DNA: TGTGCCAGCAGCCGCGGGGGATACAATGAGCAGTTCTTC.